The next 2 T cell receptor beta chains were all read from a single sample in a study of shared clonotypes between healthy human individuals. CD45RO-negative, CCR7-positively selected cells formed the naive CD8 fraction, excluding terminally differentiated effector memory CD45RA+ cells. Libraries were prepared by immunoSEQ multiplex PCR; TCRdb keeps only in-frame clonotypes and omits some of them. The sample lists about 2 million clones, roughly 94% occurring once. Sequencing used naive CD8+ T cells sorted from blood. The receptors come from a man aged 18-30 years in good health.

The V and J genes are TRBV7-9 and TRBJ2-7, with D possibly being TRBD2 (6 bases). This CDR3 has 15 residues. Trimming left V 5 bases short and J 3 bases short, with 17 bases between. The V gene's germline CDR1 is SEHNR and CDR2 FQNEAQ (reference sequence). CDR3 region: CASSINRDGGYEQYF. CDR3 coding DNA: TGTGCCAGCAGCATAAACCGGGACGGGGGCTACGAGCAGTACTTC.

V is TRBV11-3 and J is TRBJ1-1; TRBD1 matches 9 bases. The CDR3 extends over 15 amino acids. CDR1 is SGHNT, CDR2 YENEEA, per germline. The V and J ends lost 4 bases and 3 bases, in that order; junction bases with no gene match: 6. The chain's CDR3 is CASSSGDRVYTEAFF. The CDR3 nucleotides are TGTGCCAGCAGCTCGGGGGACAGGGTCTACACTGAAGCTTTCTTT.